Sequencing of this T cell receptor beta chain was carried out in a study of OX40 agonist ivuxolimab in advanced cancers. Across the whole study: Participants averaged about 60 years of age (range roughly 23 to 79) and were less than 85% male.

The CDR3 contains 15 residues. The germline CDR1 and CDR2 sequences are LNHDA and SQIVND (reference sequence). Trimming took 2 bases from V and 1 from J, leaving 9 bases between them. Libraries were prepared by immunoSEQ multiplex PCR; TCRdb keeps only in-frame clonotypes and omits some of them. Of approximately 74,000 clones in the sample, approximately 90% were seen once. V is TRBV19 and J is TRBJ2-4; weak D call: TRBD2 (5 bases). Source: CD4+ or CD8+ T cells sorted from blood, taken in a trial of the OX40 agonist ivuxolimab. The clonotype originates from an adult with an advanced solid tumor such as melanoma, head and neck, liver or kidney cancer. CDR3 in amino acids: CASSISGGAKNIQYF. The DNA for the CDR3 is TGTGCCAGTAGTATAAGCGGTGGGGCCAAAAACATTCAGTACTTC. Complete variable domain (other parts from reference TRBV19 and TRBJ2-4): DGGITQSPKYLFRKEGQNVTLSCEQNLNHDAMYWYRQDPGQGLRLIYYSQIVNDFQKGDIAEGYSVSREKKESFPLTVTSAQKNPTAFYLCASSISGGAKNIQYFGAGTRLSVL.